This T cell receptor (beta chain) is drawn from a study of CD8+ T cells in alopecia areata. V dropped 4 bases and J dropped 7; count of bases not matched to a gene: 2. CDR1 and CDR2 from the germline V gene are MNHEY and SMNVEV (reference sequence). This CDR3 has 13 amino acids. Reverse transcription of extracted RNA yielded cDNA, which provided the sequencing template. Sequencing was performed with immunoSEQ multiplex PCR; in TCRdb, only in-frame clones are kept and a portion is missing. This table has 120,000 to 150,000 clones, approximately 65% appearing once. V usage is TRBV27 and J usage is TRBJ1-5, with TRBD1 identical over 9 bases. The sequence was collected from a human donor in good health. The sample consisted of CD8+ T cells sorted from blood. CDR3 DNA sequence: TGTGCCAGCAGTTGGGGGACAGGGCAGCCCCAGCATTTT. It is translated as CASSWGTGQPQHF.